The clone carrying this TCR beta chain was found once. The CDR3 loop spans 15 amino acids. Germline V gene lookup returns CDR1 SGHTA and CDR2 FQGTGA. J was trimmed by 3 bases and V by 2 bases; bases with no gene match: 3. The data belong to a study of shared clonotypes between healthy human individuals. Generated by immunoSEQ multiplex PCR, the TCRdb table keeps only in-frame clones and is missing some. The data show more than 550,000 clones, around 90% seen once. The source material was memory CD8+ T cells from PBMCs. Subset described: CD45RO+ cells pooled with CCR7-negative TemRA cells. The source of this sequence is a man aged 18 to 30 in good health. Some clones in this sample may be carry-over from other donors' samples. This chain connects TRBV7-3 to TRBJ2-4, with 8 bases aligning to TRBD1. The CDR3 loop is CASSLGQGLKNIQYF. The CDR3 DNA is TGTGCCAGCAGCTTAGGACAGGGACTCAAAAACATTCAGTACTTC.